This TCR beta chain was sequenced for a study of blood T cell repertoires in COVID-19. The wider study: From the United States, Italy and Spain came samples of acute and convalescent COVID-19.

V shed 5 bases, J shed 4 bases, and the junction held 7 bases outside the gene matches. The CDR3 is made up of 14 amino acids. Germline lookup yields CDR1 MNHEY and CDR2 SVGAGI. Study processing details: Estimated nucleated cell counts came from reference gene primer amplification. The assay was immunoSEQ multiplex PCR, and TCRdb's table has in-frame clones only and misses some. V and J calls and clone size are as listed in that table; D and trimming were resolved from the DNA. The sample includes a few hundred thousand clones, over 75% of them seen just once. Participants were aged about 18 to 95 years, lived in about two dozen US areas, and enrolled virtually.

The sample comprised PBMCs or T cells enriched from blood (not recorded which). The TCR originated in a man under 40 in a cohort exposed to, infected with or recovered from COVID-19 (not recorded which). The rearrangement joins TRBV6-5 to TRBJ2-7; 8 positions match TRBD1. CDR3 region: CASSTRTGTYEQYF. The CDR3 bases are TGTGCCAGCAGTACCCGGACAGGGACTTACGAGCAGTACTTC.